Each of the 9 T cell receptor beta chains below was sequenced from the same sample in a study of cytomegalovirus exposure and HLA in healthy donors. The PCR employed 60 Vbeta primers together with 13 Jbeta primers. TCRdb's table, derived via immunoSEQ multiplex PCR, lists solely in-frame clones and lacks some. The sample holds roughly 83,000 clones; about 69% are singletons and the top ten take around 3.9%. The source material was PBMCs. The receptors were gathered from a man between 60 and 70 years old in good health and CMV-seronegative.

The J gene is TRBJ2-3, the V gene TRBV6-5, with D unclear. The CDR3 runs 15 residues. V lost 0 bases, J lost 2 bases, and 9 bases lay in between. Looked up from germline, CDR1 is MNHEY and CDR2 is SVGAGI. The CDR3 sequence: CASSYSEVYTDTQYF. In DNA form, the CDR3 reads TGTGCCAGCAGTTACTCTGAGGTCTACACAGATACGCAGTATTTT.

This clone has only a few counts. The rearrangement links TRBV10-2 to TRBJ2-7; 7 bases are shared with TRBD1. Germline CDR1 is WSHSY and CDR2 is SAAADI. V gave up 3 bases and J gave up 3 bases; unmatched junction bases: 5. The CDR3 runs to 14 residues. The CDR3 DNA is TGCGCCAGCAGTGACGTTGGGACAGTCTACGAGCAGTACTTC. Its translation: CASSDVGTVYEQYF.

The chain links TRBV11-2 to TRBJ1-2, with D possibly being TRBD1 (5 bases). The germline V gene encodes CDR1 SGHAT and CDR2 FQNNGV. V lost 3 bases, J lost 7 bases, and 12 bases lay in between. The CDR3 is 13 residues long. As DNA, the CDR3 is TGTGCCAGCAGCTTCACCCAGGGAGGTGGCTACACCTTC. It specifies CASSFTQGGGYTF.

The chain joins TRBV6-1 to TRBJ1-6; TRBD1 matches 7 bases. Germline V CDR1 and CDR2: MNHNS, SASEGT. J lost 7 bases, V lost 7 bases, and 10 bases had no gene match. This CDR3 comprises 15 residues. This CDR3 reads CASTPSGRGNSPLHF. The CDR3 DNA reads as TGTGCCAGCACCCCTTCGGGCAGGGGGAATTCACCCCTCCACTTT.

V usage is TRBV11-2 and J usage is TRBJ1-6; D call uncertain. V was pared by 2 bases and J by 9 bases, with 8 bases between. There are 13 residues in the CDR3. Per the germline V gene, CDR1 is SGHAT and CDR2 is FQNNGV. The CDR3 DNA follows: TGTGCCAGCAGCTTATCCCCCAGTTCACCCCTCCACTTT. Amino acids: CASSLSPSSPLHF.

The chain links TRBV5-6 to TRBJ1-6; D is ambiguous. V lost 1 base and J lost 7, with 15 bases in between. Germline V gene data show CDR1 as SGHDT and CDR2 as YYEEEE. This CDR3 comprises 16 residues. CDR3 in amino acids: CASSLRGGGSNSPLHF. The DNA for the CDR3 is TGTGCCAGCAGCTTGAGAGGCGGCGGGAGCAATTCACCCCTCCACTTT.

This clone has only a few counts. The V call is TRBV4-3, the J call TRBJ1-1; 10 bases are a match to TRBD1. V was pared by 3 bases and J by 8 bases, with 9 bases of the junction left unmatched. Germline CDR1 LGHNA, CDR2 YSLEER. This CDR3 region has 15 residues. CDR3 coding DNA: TGCGCCAGCAGCCACCCCGGGACAGGGGATCGAGAAGCTTTCTTT. Its protein is CASSHPGTGDREAFF.

The genes are TRBV5-1 and TRBJ1-1; 8 bases match TRBD1. CDR1 is SGHRS and CDR2 is YFSETQ in the germline V gene. The length of the CDR3 is 13 residues. V shed 7 bases and J 0 bases; nucleotides not matched to a gene: 2. The CDR3 sequence: CASGQGLNTEAFF. The CDR3 DNA reads TGCGCCAGCGGACAGGGCTTGAACACTGAAGCTTTCTTT.

The genes are TRBV5-6 and TRBJ1-6, with TRBD1 as a possible D gene (5 bases). This CDR3 has 14 residues. Germline V gene sequence: CDR1 SGHDT, CDR2 YYEEEE. V lost 2 bases to trimming and J lost 6 bases, with 9 bases between them. DNA for the CDR3: TGTGCCAGCAGCTTAAGACAGTCTAATTCACCCCTCCACTTT. Translation gives CASSLRQSNSPLHF.